This entry lists 30 T cell receptor beta chains sequenced from one sample in a study of T cell repertoires in cytomegalovirus infection. These receptors' targets are unknown. TCRdb ran MiXCR on the reads and lists one entry per CDR3 protein. The sample includes 700,000 to 850,000 distinct CDR3 sequences, approximately 30% of them seen just once. The source was cultured CD8+ T cells from PBMCs, collected from culture after CMV antigen stimulation. The receptor source for this set is a human donor in good health (CMV status not recorded). Some clones in this sample may be carry-over from other donors' samples.

This clonotype has just a few counts. The rearrangement links TRBV28 to TRBJ1-2; perhaps TRBD1 as D (5 bases). Germline assignment: CDR1 MDHEN and CDR2 SYDVKM. The CDR3 consists of 16 residues. V lost 6 bases and J 3 bases, leaving 20 bases between the germline ends. CDR3 sequence (DNA): TGTGCCAGCAGCGTCGGGAGGGGCAGGGCAGACTATGGCTACACCTTC. The encoded protein is CASSVGRGRADYGYTF.

The gene calls are TRBV27 and TRBJ2-3; D is uncertain. The CDR3 extends over 15 amino acids. The V end lost 10 bases, the J end lost 0 bases, and 17 bases lay between the germline ends. Germline lookup yields CDR1 MNHEY and CDR2 SMNVEV (reference sequence). This CDR3 reads CATSYFGDSTDTQYF. CDR3 sequence (DNA): TGTGCCACCAGCTACTTTGGAGATAGCACAGATACGCAGTATTTT.

This clonotype appeared a few times. The chain uses TRBV6-6 and TRBJ2-5; D not certain. The CDR3 has 14 amino acids. V dropped 2 bases and J dropped 3 bases, with 10 bases sitting between them. The V gene's germline CDR1 is MNHNY and CDR2 SVGAGI (reference sequence). CDR3 sequence: CASSYTSREETQYF. CDR3 nucleotide sequence: TGTGCCAGCAGTTACACCAGCCGAGAAGAGACCCAGTACTTC.

As regards this clonotype: One end of the junction does not line up with germline, which may come from a read error. V gene TRBV6-1 combines with J gene TRBJ2-1, with a tentative D call TRBD2 (7 bases). Germline loops: CDR1 MNHNS, CDR2 SASEGT. There are 14 residues in the CDR3. CDR3 residues: CANSERRGADEQFF. In DNA, the CDR3 is TGTGCCAACAGTGAACGTCGGGGGGCGGATGAGCAGTTCTTC.

This chain links TRBV12-3 or TRBV12-4 with TRBJ2-1; D call uncertain. The CDR3 is 12 residues long. The CDR3 sequence: CGCYSSYNEQFF. The CDR3 DNA is TGTGGTTGCTATAGTTCCTACAATGAGCAGTTCTTC.

This clonotype was detected only a few times. This sequence joins TRBV19 and TRBJ2-7, with TRBD2 matching 8 bases. In germline, CDR1 is LNHDA, CDR2 SQIVND (reference sequence). This CDR3 is 15 amino acids long. V shed 3 bases, J shed 2 bases, and the junction held 6 bases outside the gene matches. CDR3 nucleotides: TGTGCCAGTAGTATCCTTCGGGGGGGAGCCTACGAGCAGTACTTC. Protein product: CASSILRGGAYEQYF. Drawing the rest from reference TRBV19 and TRBJ2-7, the complete variable domain is DGGITQSPKYLFRKEGQNVTLSCEQNLNHDAMYWYRQDPGQGLRLIYYSQIVNDFQKGDIAEGYSVSREKKESFPLTVTSAQKNPTAFYLCASSILRGGAYEQYFGPGTRLTVT.

This clonotype was seen only a few times. The chain joins TRBV6-5 to TRBJ2-1; D ambiguous. CDR1 and CDR2 (germline): MNHEY, SVGAGI. Trimming took off 0 bases at V and 8 bases at J, with 14 bases between the two ends. The CDR3 length is 15 residues. The CDR3 sequence: CASSYSSGMSDEQFF. The CDR3 DNA is TGTGCCAGCAGTTACTCGTCGGGTATGTCCGATGAGCAGTTCTTC.

This clonotype was observed a few times. The chain combines TRBV7-2 with TRBJ1-6, with D possibly TRBD1 on 5 matching bases. In germline, CDR1 is SGHTA, CDR2 FQGNSA. V lost 5 bases and J lost 0, with 20 bases in between. The CDR3 has 19 amino acids. The CDR3 DNA reads as TGTGCCAGCAGCCTATTGGGACTCGTAACCAGCTCCTATAATTCACCCCTCCACTTT. This gives the protein CASSLLGLVTSSYNSPLHF.

Notes on this clonotype: A much more abundant neighbour one base away suggests this may be a read error. The genes are TRBV7-2 and TRBJ1-2, with 7 bases that match TRBD1. Germline CDR1 and CDR2: SGHTA and FQGNSA. This CDR3 is 14 amino acids long. The V and J ends lost 5 bases and 8 bases, in that order; junction bases with no gene match: 11. This chain's CDR3 is CASSTGQVTLGYTF. Written as DNA, the CDR3 is TGTGCCAGCAGCACTGGACAGGTTACGCTGGGCTACACCTTC.

The chain combines TRBV19 with TRBJ1-1; no firm D call. The CDR3 covers 14 residues. Trimming cost V 4 bases and J 1 base, with 10 bases left between them. CDR1 is LNHDA, CDR2 SQIVND, per germline (reference sequence). CDR3 sequence: CASSRVPANTEAFF. Here the CDR3 DNA reads TGTGCCAGTAGTAGGGTTCCCGCGAACACTGAAGCTTTCTTT.

This clonotype has ten or more counts. The chain combines TRBV12-3 or TRBV12-4 with TRBJ2-1; TRBD1 matches 7 bases. The ends lost 8 bases at V and 14 bases at J; junction bases unmatched: 12. The CDR3 is made up of 12 amino acids. The CDR3, as DNA: TGTGCCAGCGGGTCTCCGGGACAGAGCAAGTTCTTC. It specifies CASGSPGQSKFF.

This sequence joins TRBV6-1 and TRBJ1-1; TRBD1 might be the D (5 bases). V was trimmed by 2 bases and J by 9 bases, leaving 10 bases between them. Germline-derived CDR1 and CDR2 are MNHNS and SASEGT. This CDR3 comprises 12 residues. The CDR3 coding sequence is TGTGCCAGCAGTGAAAGTAGGGACCAAGCTTTCTTT. Its protein is CASSESRDQAFF.

This clonotype was seen many times. The chain joins TRBV7-2 to TRBJ2-5, with TRBD1 as a possible D gene (6 bases). V lost 4 bases to trimming and J lost 5 bases, with 23 bases between them. The CDR3 extends over 17 amino acids. Germline values: CDR1 SGHTA, CDR2 FQGNSA. The CDR3 region is CASSSLTETGLDETQYF. Written as DNA, the CDR3 is TGTGCCAGCAGCTCACTCACCGAGACAGGTCTGGACGAGACCCAGTACTTC.

This clonotype was counted a few times. This chain links TRBV7-6 with TRBJ1-1; 7 bases are a match to TRBD1. The ends lost 1 base at V and 2 bases at J; junction bases unmatched: 7. The germline CDR1 and CDR2 sequences are SGHVS and FNYEAQ. There are 16 residues in the CDR3. CDR3 in DNA: TGTGCCAGCAGCTTAGACCGGGACAGCAGCAACACTGAAGCTTTCTTT. Its translation: CASSLDRDSSNTEAFF. The whole variable domain, filled in from reference TRBV7-6 and TRBJ1-1, reads GAGVSQSPRYKVTKRGQDVALRCDPISGHVSLYWYRQALGQGPEFLTYFNYEAQQDKSGLPNDRFSAERPEGSISTLTIQRTEQRDSAMYRCASSLDRDSSNTEAFFGQGTRLTVV.

This clonotype showed up just a few times. The chain has TRBV2 and TRBJ1-2, with 9 positions matching TRBD1. The CDR3 loop spans 15 amino acids. J lost 8 bases, V lost 7 bases, and 14 bases had no gene match. Germline CDR1 is SNHLY and CDR2 is FYNNEI. The CDR3 DNA reads TGTGCCAGCACCGATGGGACAGGGAGGCTGTACGGCTACACCTTC. It translates to CASTDGTGRLYGYTF. The full variable domain, in which reference TRBV2 and TRBJ1-2 provide the parts outside the CDR3, is EPEVTQTPSHQVTQMGQEVILRCVPISNHLYFYWYRQILGQKVEFLVSFYNNEISEKSEIFDDQFSVERPDGSNFTLKIRSTKLEDSAMYFCASTDGTGRLYGYTFGSGTRLTVV.

The chain joins TRBV6-2 or TRBV6-3 to TRBJ1-5, with D tentatively TRBD1 (5 bases). V was clipped by 0 bases and J by 1 base, with 13 bases between them. CDR3 length equals 17 residues. Germline V gene sequence: CDR1 MNHEY, CDR2 SVGEGT. CDR3 sequence reads: CASSYSGGRVSNQPQHF. CDR3 coding DNA: TGTGCCAGCAGTTACTCGGGGGGGAGAGTGAGCAATCAGCCCCAGCATTTT.

V and J are TRBV4-1 and TRBJ1-1; D not certain. V was pared by 1 base and J by 9 bases, with 9 bases between. Germline V gives CDR1 MGHRA, CDR2 YSYEKL. The CDR3 runs to 12 residues. CDR3 in amino acids: CASSQGARKAFF. The CDR3 DNA is TGCGCCAGCAGCCAAGGGGCAAGAAAAGCTTTCTTT.

This clonotype was seen only a few times. The chain joins TRBV4-3 to TRBJ2-3; D call uncertain. This CDR3 has 14 amino acids. The V gene lost 0 bases and the J gene lost 6 bases, with 10 bases spanning the gap. The V gene's germline CDR1 is LGHNA and CDR2 YSLEER. The CDR3 region is CASSQDITRDTQYF. CDR3 bases: TGCGCCAGCAGCCAAGATATTACAAGGGATACGCAGTATTTT.

This rearrangement joins TRBV6-6 to TRBJ2-1; 12 nucleotides agree with TRBD2. The CDR3 is 16 amino acids. V shed 4 bases and J 4 bases; nucleotides not matched to a gene: 5. Germline V lookup: CDR1 MNHNY, CDR2 SVGAGI (reference sequence). CDR3 bases: TGTGCCAGCAGTTCCCGACTAGCGGGGGATTACAATGAGCAGTTCTTC. Its protein is CASSSRLAGDYNEQFF.

This chain joins TRBV27 and TRBJ1-1, with D perhaps TRBD1 (6 bases). V lost 4 bases, J lost 0 bases, and 12 bases lay in between. The V gene's germline CDR1 is MNHEY and CDR2 SMNVEV (reference sequence). The CDR3 consists of 15 residues. CDR3 nucleotide sequence: TGTGCCAGCAGTTCCTACAGGGCAGTGAACACTGAAGCTTTCTTT. The encoded protein is CASSSYRAVNTEAFF.

The genes are TRBV7-2 and TRBJ1-1; TRBD1 might be the D (6 bases). Germline CDR1 SGHTA, CDR2 FQGNSA. There are 15 residues in the CDR3. Trimming stripped 1 base from V and 5 bases from J, with 14 bases between. The CDR3 is CASSLELGGPTEAFF. CDR3 nucleotides: TGTGCCAGCAGCTTAGAGCTAGGGGGACCTACTGAAGCTTTCTTT.

In this sample, this clonotype turned up once. The chain joins TRBV7-3 to TRBJ1-2; 8 nucleotides align to TRBD1. Germline loops: CDR1 SGHTA, CDR2 FQGTGA. J gave up 6 bases and V 5 bases, and 11 bases lay outside the gene matches. The CDR3 sequence is 15 residues long. CDR3 region: CASSPQGQGANGYTF. In DNA, the CDR3 is TGTGCCAGCAGCCCTCAAGGACAGGGTGCGAATGGCTACACCTTC.

This chain uses TRBV14 with TRBJ2-3, with D tentatively TRBD1 (5 bases). Trimming stripped 0 bases from V and 0 bases from J, with 10 bases between. The CDR3 consists of 16 residues. The germline gives CDR1 SGHDN, CDR2 FVKESK. CDR3: CASSQDRAGSTDTQYF. The CDR3 coding sequence is TGTGCCAGCAGCCAAGATCGGGCAGGGAGCACAGATACGCAGTATTTT.

The chain uses TRBV6-6 and TRBJ2-2, with 8 bases aligning to TRBD1. Looked up from germline, CDR1 is MNHNY and CDR2 is SVGAGI (reference sequence). The V segment lost 5 bases and the J segment 6 bases; nucleotides outside the gene matches: 5. The CDR3 contains 14 residues. CDR3 DNA: TGTGCCAGCAGTGGACAGGGAGGCCCCGGGGAGCTGTTTTTT. It translates to CASSGQGGPGELFF.

V gene TRBV4-2 combines with J gene TRBJ2-2; the match to TRBD1 covers 8 bases. Germline V gives CDR1 LGHNA, CDR2 YNFKEQ. Trimming at V came to 2 bases and at J to 6 bases, leaving 8 bases not matched to a gene. The CDR3 spans 16 residues. CDR3 amino acids: CASSQRWQGAPGELFF. The CDR3 nucleotides are TGTGCCAGCAGCCAAAGGTGGCAGGGGGCCCCCGGGGAGCTGTTTTTT.

In DNA, the CDR3 is TGTGCCAGCAGTTGGCGGGGTGAGGCAGATACGCAGTATTTT. Translation gives CASSWRGEADTQYF. The rearrangement joins TRBV6-1 to TRBJ2-3, with D possibly matching TRBD2 (6 bases). Trimming took off 5 bases at V and 4 bases at J, with 13 bases between the two ends. The germline gives CDR1 MNHNS, CDR2 SASEGT. The CDR3 loop spans 14 amino acids.

V and J are TRBV6-5 and TRBJ2-7; 8 bases are a match to TRBD1. The germline gives CDR1 MNHEY, CDR2 SVGAGI. Trimming cost V 0 bases and J 6 bases; bases outside gene matches: 4. The CDR3 totals 14 residues. CDR3 protein: CASSYSTGEGEQYF. For the CDR3, the DNA is TGTGCCAGCAGTTACTCGACAGGGGAAGGCGAGCAGTACTTC.

The chain joins TRBV6-5 to TRBJ1-1, with a weak D call TRBD1 (6 bases). Trimming pared 0 bases from V and 3 bases from J, leaving 14 bases between. The germline V gene has CDR1 MNHEY and CDR2 SVGAGI. The CDR3 has 16 amino acids. The CDR3 nucleotides are TGTGCCAGCAGTTACTCGGGAGCAGGGGCGGACACTGAAGCTTTCTTT. Protein sequence: CASSYSGAGADTEAFF.

This clonotype showed up many times. The rearrangement joins TRBV7-9 to TRBJ2-2; D gene uncertain. CDR1 SEHNR and CDR2 FQNEAQ come from the germline V gene (reference sequence). CDR3 length equals 14 residues. The germline V and J ends were trimmed by 1 base and 2 bases, with 5 bases remaining between them. This chain's CDR3 is CASSLDTNTGELFF. In DNA, the CDR3 is TGTGCCAGCAGCTTAGACACTAACACCGGGGAGCTGTTTTTT.

The genes are TRBV6-5 and TRBJ2-2; D may correspond to TRBD1 or TRBD2 (5 bases each). The CDR3 is made up of 15 amino acids. Per germline, CDR1 MNHEY and CDR2 SVGAGI. Trimming left V 3 bases short and J 4 bases short, with 12 bases between. For the CDR3, the DNA is TGTGCCAGCAGTTATGGGGGTTATGGCACCGGGGAGCTGTTTTTT. Its protein is CASSYGGYGTGELFF.